This T cell receptor (beta chain) was obtained from a study of blood T cell repertoires in COVID-19. The overall study: PBMCs, B-cell-depleted T cells, or T cells were the source of the cDNA or gDNA that made up the material.

V was trimmed by 5 bases and J by 8 bases, leaving 15 bases between them. Germline assignment: CDR1 MNHEY and CDR2 SVGAGI. The CDR3 length is 14 residues. Method: immunoSEQ multiplex PCR; TCRdb's copy keeps in-frame clones and lacks some. The table shows about 220,000 clones, with around 81% occurring only once. The chain couples TRBV6-5 to TRBJ1-4; D is possibly TRBD1 (5 bases). The sequencing sample was made of peripheral blood. The receptor was derived from a human donor in a cohort sampled during active COVID-19. CDR3 nucleotide sequence: TGTGCCAGCAGTATGAAGGGATCAGGGGAAAAACTGTTTTTT. Translating it yields CASSMKGSGEKLFF.